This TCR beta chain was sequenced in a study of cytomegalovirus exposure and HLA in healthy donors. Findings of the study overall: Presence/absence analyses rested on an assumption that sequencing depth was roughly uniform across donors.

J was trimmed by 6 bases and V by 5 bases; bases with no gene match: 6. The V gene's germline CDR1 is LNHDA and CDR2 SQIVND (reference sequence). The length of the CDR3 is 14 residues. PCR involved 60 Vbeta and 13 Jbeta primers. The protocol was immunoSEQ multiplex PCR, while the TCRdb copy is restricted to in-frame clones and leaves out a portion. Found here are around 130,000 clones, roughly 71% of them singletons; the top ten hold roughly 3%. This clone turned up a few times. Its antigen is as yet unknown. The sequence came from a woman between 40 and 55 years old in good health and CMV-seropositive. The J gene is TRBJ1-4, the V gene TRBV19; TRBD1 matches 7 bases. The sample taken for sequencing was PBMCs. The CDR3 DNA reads TGTGCCAGTAGTGTCCAGGGGGGTTATGAAAAACTGTTTTTT. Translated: CASSVQGGYEKLFF.